Listed below are T cell receptor beta chains from one sample, sequenced in a study of shared clonotypes between healthy human individuals. Assay: immunoSEQ multiplex PCR; the TCRdb copy retains only in-frame clones and omits some. The table shows 650,000 to 750,000 clones, with 72% occurring only once. The sample was memory CD4+ T cells sorted from blood. The receptors come from a young woman in good health. Both conserved end residues are part of each CDR3. D genes are given only for firm matches. Clone size is shown for a subset of rows, as once, few, many or a class of expanded clone.

abundance | j_gene | v_gene | d_gene | CDR3aa | CDR3nt
once | TRBJ1-1 | TRBV11-2 | NA | CASSLQTGSTEAFF | TGTGCCAGCAGCCTCCAGACAGGAAGCACTGAAGCTTTCTTT
NA | TRBJ2-7 | TRBV14 | NA | CASSFSGRSYEQYF | TGTGCCAGCAGCTTCTCGGGACGCTCCTACGAGCAGTACTTC
NA | TRBJ2-2 | TRBV7-6 | NA | CASSLQGLVIDTGELFF | TGTGCCAGCAGCTTGCAGGGGCTAGTTATTGACACCGGGGAGCTGTTTTTT
NA | TRBJ2-3 | TRBV27 | NA | CASSWRLTASDTQYF | TGTGCCAGCAGTTGGAGACTAACGGCATCGGATACGCAGTATTTT
NA | TRBJ2-4 | TRBV19 | TRBD1 | CASSPRTGPKNIQYF | TGTGCCAGTAGTCCGAGGACAGGGCCCAAAAACATTCAGTACTTC
NA | TRBJ2-7 | TRBV5-1 | NA | CASSLASDGGYEQYF | TGCGCCAGCAGCTTGGCCTCAGATGGAGGTTACGAGCAGTACTTC
NA | TRBJ2-7 | TRBV7-6 | TRBD1 | CASSFNRDRGGEQYF | TGTGCCAGCAGCTTCAACCGGGACAGGGGAGGCGAGCAGTACTTC
NA | TRBJ2-7 | TRBV27 | TRBD2 | CASRERTSGSYEQYF | TGTGCCAGCAGGGAAAGGACTAGCGGGAGTTACGAGCAGTACTTC
NA | TRBJ2-2 | TRBV5-1 | TRBD1 | CASSLAPEGQGGTGELFF | TGCGCCAGCAGCTTGGCGCCCGAAGGACAGGGAGGCACCGGGGAGCTGTTTTTT
NA | TRBJ2-3 | TRBV11-2 | NA | CASSCSPGLCTDTQYF | TGTGCCAGCAGCTGTAGCCCGGGACTCTGCACAGATACGCAGTATTTT
few | TRBJ2-1 | TRBV11-3 | TRBD2 | CASSPSGSSYNEQFF | TGTGCCAGCAGCCCCAGCGGGAGCTCCTACAATGAGCAGTTCTTC
NA | TRBJ2-1 | TRBV9 | NA | CASSPGQPFYNEQFF | TGTGCCAGCAGCCCAGGACAGCCCTTTTACAATGAGCAGTTCTTC
NA | TRBJ2-5 | TRBV2 | NA | CASSRETQETQYF | TGTGCCAGCAGTCGGGAAACCCAAGAGACCCAGTACTTC
NA | TRBJ1-2 | TRBV11-2 | NA | CASSAHRDSYTF | TGTGCCAGCAGCGCGCACAGGGATAGCTACACCTTC
NA | TRBJ1-4 | TRBV18 | NA | CASSPGGDAEKLFF | TGTGCCAGCTCACCAGGGGGGGACGCTGAAAAACTGTTTTTT
NA | TRBJ2-1 | TRBV29-1 | TRBD1 | CSVGRDRGSNNEQFF | TGCAGCGTTGGTCGGGACAGGGGCTCGAACAATGAGCAGTTCTTC
NA | TRBJ1-2 | TRBV6-4 | NA | CARLLGYGYTF | TGTGCCAGACTTCTAGGGTATGGCTACACCTTC
NA | TRBJ2-5 | TRBV21-1 | NA | CASSKGASGRATTQYF | TGTGCCAGCAGCAAAGGAGCTAGCGGGAGGGCAACGACCCAGTACTTC
NA | TRBJ1-2 | TRBV28 | NA | CASSLNFYGYTF | TGTGCCAGCAGTTTGAACTTCTATGGCTACACCTTC
NA | TRBJ1-2 | TRBV28 | TRBD1 | CASSPPGTGRSYTF | TGTGCCAGCAGTCCCCCCGGGACAGGGAGGAGCTACACCTTC
NA | TRBJ2-6 | TRBV6-5 | NA | CASSPAGVGANVLTF | TGTGCCAGCAGTCCGGCAGGGGTTGGGGCCAACGTCCTGACTTTC
NA | TRBJ2-1 | TRBV6-1 | TRBD2 | CASIGLAGPYNEQFF | TGTGCCAGCATTGGACTAGCGGGACCCTACAATGAGCAGTTCTTC
NA | TRBJ1-5 | TRBV19 | NA | CASSKPNSNQPQHF | TGTGCCAGTAGTAAGCCCAATAGCAATCAGCCCCAGCATTTT
few | TRBJ1-2 | TRBV5-8 | TRBD1 | CASSPLPGTDSNYGYTF | TGTGCCAGCAGCCCCCTCCCCGGGACAGACTCTAACTATGGCTACACCTTC
once | TRBJ1-5 | TRBV2 | NA | CASRGEDQPQHF | TGTGCCAGCAGGGGAGAGGATCAGCCCCAGCATTTT
NA | TRBJ2-2 | TRBV19 | NA | CASGRANTGELFF | TGTGCCTCCGGACGGGCTAACACCGGGGAGCTGTTTTTT
few | TRBJ2-2 | TRBV15 | TRBD2 | CATSGLLAGAVDGELFF | TGTGCCACCAGCGGATTACTAGCGGGAGCGGTGGACGGGGAGCTGTTTTTT
NA | TRBJ1-1 | TRBV18 | NA | CASSPRLMIGATNTEAFF | TGTGCCAGCTCACCGCGGCTCATGATAGGGGCGACTAACACTGAAGCTTTCTTT
few | TRBJ2-2 | TRBV19 | NA | CASSLDFSGLGGELFF | TGTGCCAGTAGTTTAGACTTTAGCGGCTTGGGCGGGGAGCTGTTTTTT
NA | TRBJ1-1 | TRBV2 | NA | CASRISDTYEAFF | TGTGCCAGCAGAATCTCAGATACCTATGAAGCTTTCTTT
NA | TRBJ1-4 | TRBV28 | TRBD1 | CASSEGSGGYEKLFF | TGTGCCAGCAGTGAAGGATCAGGGGGCTATGAAAAACTGTTTTTT
NA | TRBJ1-3 | TRBV2 | NA | CASSEGQRTGNTIYF | TGTGCCAGCAGTGAAGGGCAGAGAACTGGAAACACCATATATTTT
NA | TRBJ2-7 | TRBV7-8 | TRBD2 | CASSVKRDSEQYF | TGTGCCAGCAGCGTCAAGCGGGACTCTGAGCAGTACTTC
NA | TRBJ2-7 | TRBV28 | TRBD2 | CASSLSGGRRAYEQYF | TGTGCCAGCAGTTTATCCGGCGGGAGGAGGGCCTACGAGCAGTACTTC
once | TRBJ1-5 | TRBV5-1 | NA | CASSLDGASNQPQHF | TGCGCCAGCAGCTTGGACGGGGCGAGCAATCAGCCCCAGCATTTT
NA | TRBJ2-1 | TRBV11-2 | TRBD2 | CASSTGGRAFYNEQFF | TGTGCCAGCAGTACGGGCGGGAGGGCCTTCTACAATGAGCAGTTCTTC
NA | TRBJ2-3 | TRBV10-1 | TRBD2 | CASSARGEGPTDTQYF | TGCGCCAGCAGTGCCCGCGGGGAGGGCCCCACAGATACGCAGTATTTT
NA | TRBJ2-1 | TRBV19 | NA | CASSPTWGKNEQFF | TGTGCCAGTAGTCCTACTTGGGGTAAAAATGAGCAGTTCTTC
NA | TRBJ1-1 | TRBV2 | TRBD1 | CASSGPTRGQSSGAFF | TGTGCCAGCAGTGGCCCGACCAGGGGGCAGTCGAGTGGGGCTTTCTTT
NA | TRBJ2-3 | TRBV2 | NA | CASRNNRGGTNTQYF | TGTGCCAGCAGAAACAACAGGGGAGGCACGAATACGCAGTATTTT
NA | TRBJ2-3 | TRBV19 | TRBD1 | CASSIGQGADTQYF | TGTGCCAGTAGTATAGGACAGGGGGCAGATACGCAGTATTTT
NA | TRBJ2-2 | TRBV7-3 | TRBD2 | CASSISGRSAGELFF | TGTGCCAGCAGCATTAGCGGGAGATCGGCCGGGGAGCTGTTTTTT
once | TRBJ1-1 | TRBV7-9 | TRBD1 | CASSRADRAGTEAFF | TGTGCCAGCAGCCGAGCTGACAGGGCGGGCACTGAAGCTTTCTTT
once | TRBJ2-4 | TRBV19 | TRBD2 | CASSPGLAGPSPDIQYF | TGTGCCAGTAGTCCGGGACTAGCGGGACCTAGCCCGGACATTCAGTACTTC
once | TRBJ2-7 | TRBV6-5 | NA | CASSFRQPAYEQYF | TGTGCCAGCAGTTTTCGCCAGCCCGCCTACGAGCAGTACTTC
few | TRBJ2-2 | TRBV11-3 | TRBD2 | CAHPTSVLELFF | TGTGCCCACCCCACTAGCGTCTTGGAGCTGTTTTTT
NA | TRBJ2-7 | TRBV6-1 | NA | CASRKPGTPSEQYF | TGTGCCAGCAGGAAACCCGGGACACCTTCCGAGCAGTACTTC
NA | TRBJ2-1 | TRBV7-9 | NA | CASSLVRGRVINEQFF | TGTGCCAGCAGCTTAGTCCGCGGGCGGGTGATCAATGAGCAGTTCTTC
NA | TRBJ2-7 | TRBV19 | NA | CASSEGRSSYEQYF | TGTGCCAGTAGTGAGGGACGAAGCTCCTACGAGCAGTACTTC
NA | TRBJ2-1 | TRBV7-6 | TRBD1 | CASSSRTGGSYNEQFF | TGTGCCAGCAGCTCCAGGACAGGGGGGTCCTACAATGAGCAGTTCTTC
NA | TRBJ2-3 | TRBV11-2 | TRBD2 | CASSLTISGRSDTQYF | TGTGCCAGCAGCCTAACGATTAGCGGGAGGTCGGATACGCAGTATTTT
NA | TRBJ2-2 | TRBV19 | NA | CASSIGLAGELFF | TGTGCCAGTAGTATAGGGCTGGCCGGGGAGCTGTTTTTT
NA | TRBJ2-3 | TRBV4-1 | NA | CASSQGSASTDTQYF | TGCGCCAGCAGCCAAGGGAGTGCTAGCACAGATACGCAGTATTTT
NA | TRBJ2-5 | TRBV25-1 | TRBD2 | CASSELGAGGQETQYF | TGTGCCAGCAGTGAATTAGGAGCGGGAGGGCAAGAGACCCAGTACTTC
NA | TRBJ2-3 | TRBV9 | NA | CASSLRGSSSDTQYF | TGTGCCAGCAGCCTACGAGGGTCTAGTTCAGATACGCAGTATTTT
NA | TRBJ1-4 | TRBV18 | TRBD1 | CASSTTGSNEKLFF | TGTGCCAGCTCAACGACAGGGTCTAATGAAAAACTGTTTTTT
NA | TRBJ1-2 | TRBV6-5 | NA | CASSSNRDNYGYTF | TGTGCCAGCAGTTCAAACCGGGACAACTATGGCTACACCTTC
NA | TRBJ2-1 | TRBV6-1 | NA | CASSEAGGRNEQFF | TGTGCCAGCAGTGAAGCAGGAGGTCGGAATGAGCAGTTCTTC
many | TRBJ2-1 | TRBV6-5 | TRBD2 | CASNPGAGGYNEQFF | TGTGCCAGCAACCCAGGGGCGGGAGGGTACAATGAGCAGTTCTTC
NA | TRBJ1-2 | TRBV29-1 | NA | CSVSWTGNGYTF | TGCAGCGTGTCCTGGACTGGAAATGGCTACACCTTC